The sample holds one count of the clone carrying this TCR beta chain. Antigen: not known. Stated treatment: oral pan-JAK inhibitor, 5-10 mg twice daily. The CDR3 covers 14 residues. Germline V gives CDR1 MNHNY, CDR2 SVGAGI (reference sequence). Trimming cost V 1 base and J 5 bases, with 8 bases left between them. Extracted from the samples, RNA was reverse transcribed into cDNA to serve as the sequencing template. Generated by immunoSEQ multiplex PCR, the TCRdb table keeps only in-frame clones and is missing some. The table has roughly 200,000 clones, under 60% seen once. The data belong to a study of CD8+ T cells in alopecia areata. Study context: The percentage of affected scalp area served as the score of severity for treated patients.

Study-level findings and limits: In scalp and blood during tofacitinib, many expanded lesional clones persisted. Scalp repertoires also include resident alphabeta T cells from normal skin.

The clonotype was recovered from a human donor with alopecia areata. The sequenced sample was CD8+ T cells sorted from blood, obtained at week 24, from a patient treated with tofacitinib. The J gene is TRBJ2-2, the V gene TRBV6-6; D not certain. CDR3 loop: CASSYLDLTGELFF. The CDR3 region has the DNA TGTGCCAGCAGTTACTTGGATTTGACCGGGGAGCTGTTTTTT.